The next 26 T cell receptor beta chains were all read from a single sample in a study of STAT5B mutations in CD4+ large granular lymphocyte leukemia. Sequencing used immunoSEQ multiplex PCR; TCRdb keeps in-frame clones, though not all of them. Found here are fewer than 35,000 clones, just under 80% of them singletons; the top ten hold around 2.5%. Sequencing was performed on CD4+ T cells from blood buffy coats. Every receptor here comes from a human donor in good health.

Remarks on this clone: One junction end disagrees with the germline gene, perhaps due to a read error. The chain recombines TRBV6-1 with TRBJ1-4; D is uncertain. Germline CDR1 and CDR2: MNHNS and SASEGT. This CDR3 comprises 14 residues. The CDR3 is CASRNGGPNDKLFF. CDR3 sequence (DNA): TGTGCCAGCAGGAACGGCGGTCCTAATGATAAACTGTTTTTT.

This rearrangement joins TRBV28 to TRBJ2-1, with 9 bases lining up with TRBD2. Unmatched junction bases numbered 12, after V lost 4 bases and J lost 5 bases. The CDR3 spans 17 residues. CDR1 and CDR2 from the germline V gene are MDHEN and SYDVKM. CDR3 amino acids: CASSWGLGRGGHNEQFF. The CDR3 nucleotides are TGTGCCAGCAGTTGGGGACTTGGGCGGGGGGGCCACAATGAGCAGTTCTTC.

This clone has more than one count but fewer than ten. The rearrangement joins TRBV19 to TRBJ2-1, with TRBD2 identical over 8 bases. This CDR3 comprises 16 residues. Germline CDR1 LNHDA, CDR2 SQIVND (reference sequence). With 5 bases clipped from V and 2 bases from J, the junction kept 8 bases outside the gene matches. The CDR3 spells CASSVSAGGPYNEQFF. The CDR3 DNA follows: TGTGCCAGTAGTGTGTCGGCGGGGGGCCCCTACAATGAGCAGTTCTTC.

V gene TRBV5-8 combines with J gene TRBJ2-5; D is unresolved. Germline V gene lookup returns CDR1 SGHTS and CDR2 YDEGEE. V gave up 0 bases and J gave up 4 bases, with 7 bases separating them. This CDR3 contains 13 residues. CDR3 bases: TGTGCCAGCAGCTTGGATTCCGGAGAGACCCAGTACTTC. Residues: CASSLDSGETQYF.

The chain links TRBV5-1 to TRBJ2-3; 7 positions match TRBD1. The germline CDR1 and CDR2 sequences are SGHRS and YFSETQ. Trimming removed 4 bases from V and 1 base from J; junction bases left unmatched: 6. This CDR3 is 15 amino acids long. The CDR3 is CASSGGQRGTDTQYF. The CDR3 bases are TGCGCCAGCAGCGGGGGACAGCGCGGCACAGATACGCAGTATTTT. The whole variable domain, remainder taken from reference TRBV5-1 and TRBJ2-3, is KAGVTQTPRYLIKTRGQQVTLSCSPISGHRSVSWYQQTPGQGLQFLFEYFSETQRNKGNFPGRFSGRQFSNSRSEMNVSTLELGDSALYLCASSGGQRGTDTQYFGPGTRLTVL.

This clone was recorded only once. The CDR3 reads CAISDRSGGATGELFF. CDR3 nucleotides: TGTGCCATCAGCGACCGCAGCGGGGGGGCGACCGGGGAGCTGTTTTTT. This chain uses TRBV10-3 with TRBJ2-2; 10 positions match TRBD2. The CDR3 length is 16 residues. V gave up 6 bases and J gave up 5 bases; unmatched junction bases: 9. In germline, CDR1 is ENHRY, CDR2 SYGVKD.

V usage is TRBV4-1 and J usage is TRBJ2-1; 10 nucleotides match TRBD1. Per germline, CDR1 MGHRA and CDR2 YSYEKL. The length of the CDR3 is 20 residues. Trimming took 1 base from V and 4 from J; bases not matched to a gene: 16. The CDR3 DNA reads as TGCGCCAGCAGCCAAGTTCCCGGGACAGGGGTACTTTCGTTTTACAATGAGCAGTTCTTC. Translating gives CASSQVPGTGVLSFYNEQFF.

This clone was seen a handful of times. The chain is built from TRBV30 and TRBJ1-4, with a tentative D call TRBD1 (5 bases). CDR1 is GTSNPN and CDR2 is SVGIG in the germline V gene (reference sequence). The CDR3 is 13 residues long. V gave up 1 base and J gave up 7 bases, with 10 bases separating them. The CDR3 DNA sequence: TGTGCCTGGAGTGGCAGGGAGGGTGAAAAACTGTTTTTT. Translating gives CAWSGREGEKLFF.

A few counts support this clone. The rearrangement joins TRBV27 to TRBJ2-7; TRBD1 matches 9 bases. This CDR3 has 14 residues. Germline trimming cut 3 bases from V and 5 bases from J; bases unmatched to any gene: 5. Per germline, CDR1 MNHEY and CDR2 SMNVEV (reference sequence). The CDR3 here is CASSFWDRVDEQYF. The CDR3 DNA follows: TGTGCCAGCAGTTTCTGGGACAGGGTTGACGAGCAGTACTTC.

V and J are TRBV14 and TRBJ2-3; D unclear. Germline CDR1 and CDR2: SGHDN and FVKESK. V lost 4 bases and J 2 bases, leaving 4 bases between the germline ends. The CDR3 is 12 amino acids. The CDR3: CASSLITDTQYF. DNA for the CDR3: TGTGCCAGCAGCCTGATCACAGATACGCAGTATTTT. Complete variable domain (other parts from reference TRBV14 and TRBJ2-3): EAGVTQFPSHSVIEKGQTVTLRCDPISGHDNLYWYRRVMGKEIKFLLHFVKESKQDESGMPNNRFLAERTGGTYSTLKVQPAELEDSGVYFCASSLITDTQYFGPGTRLTVL.

This chain uses TRBV27 with TRBJ2-3; 7 bases match TRBD2. The CDR3 has 14 residues. CDR1 MNHEY and CDR2 SMNVEV come from the germline V gene (reference sequence). Trimming cost V 5 bases and J 5 bases; bases outside gene matches: 7. The DNA of the CDR3 is TGTGCCAGCAGTATCCGGGGGGTGAAAGATACGCAGTATTTT. Translation: CASSIRGVKDTQYF.

The chain couples TRBV29-1 to TRBJ2-5; maybe TRBD2 (6 bases). V lost 5 bases to trimming and J lost 1 base, with 11 bases between them. The CDR3 extends over 13 amino acids. Germline V gene lookup returns CDR1 SQVTM and CDR2 ANQGSEA. The CDR3 spells CSVSISGQETQYF. The DNA of the CDR3 is TGCAGCGTTAGTATTAGCGGCCAAGAGACCCAGTACTTC.

The chain recombines TRBV28 with TRBJ1-1; D remains ambiguous. The V end was cut by 6 bases, the J end by 1 base, with 18 bases between. From germline, CDR1 is MDHEN and CDR2 SYDVKM. The CDR3 extends over 16 amino acids. This CDR3 reads CASRPRAVGRNTEAFF. In nucleotides, the CDR3 is TGTGCCAGCAGGCCTCGGGCGGTGGGGAGGAACACTGAAGCTTTCTTT.

This clone has only one observation. The chain has TRBV5-4 and TRBJ2-7, with 10 nucleotides matching TRBD1. CDR1 and CDR2 from the germline V gene are SGHNT and YYREEE (reference sequence). V was clipped by 4 bases and J by 2 bases; unmatched bases: 3. The CDR3 contains 14 residues. The CDR3 is CASSLGQGAYEQYF. The CDR3 coding sequence is TGTGCCAGCAGCCTCGGACAGGGGGCCTACGAGCAGTACTTC.

This clone was seen once. The rearrangement joins TRBV7-2 to TRBJ2-2; D not certain. The germline V gene encodes CDR1 SGHTA and CDR2 FQGNSA. Trimming shortened V by 5 bases and J by 0 bases, and 7 bases separated the two germline ends. The CDR3 extends over 14 amino acids. The CDR3: CASSQHPNTGELFF. The CDR3 DNA follows: TGTGCCAGCAGCCAACACCCGAACACCGGGGAGCTGTTTTTT.

This clone was detected a few times. The chain has TRBV9 and TRBJ1-2; no definite D call. CDR3 size: 14 residues. Germline CDR1 SGDLS, CDR2 YYNGEE. Trimming pared 0 bases from V and 4 bases from J, leaving 10 bases between. As DNA, the CDR3 is TGTGCCAGCAGCGTAGAGCTGCATAGCTATGGCTACACCTTC. Its protein is CASSVELHSYGYTF.

V gene TRBV30 combines with J gene TRBJ2-5; 8 nucleotides line up with TRBD1. Germline V CDR1 and CDR2: GTSNPN, SVGIG (reference sequence). The CDR3 extends over 12 amino acids. Losses at the gene ends were 5 bases for V and 6 bases for J; bases not matched to a gene: 5. The CDR3 nucleotides read TGTGCCTGGGAACAGGGGGGACAGACCCAGTACTTC. The encoded protein is CAWEQGGQTQYF.

The genes are TRBV28 and TRBJ1-2, with D unresolved. The CDR3 consists of 15 residues. V gave up 3 bases and J gave up 1 base, with 12 bases separating them. Germline values: CDR1 MDHEN, CDR2 SYDVKM. The CDR3 nucleotides are TGTGCCAGCAGTTTCGGGCAGGACGTTAACTATGGCTACACCTTC. The encoded protein is CASSFGQDVNYGYTF.

V usage is TRBV5-1 and J usage is TRBJ2-3, with D unclear. The length of the CDR3 is 13 residues. Germline lookup yields CDR1 SGHRS and CDR2 YFSETQ. Trimming pared 4 bases from V and 0 bases from J, leaving 6 bases between. The CDR3 protein is CASSQISTDTQYF. DNA of the CDR3: TGCGCCAGCAGCCAGATTAGCACAGATACGCAGTATTTT.

The chain joins TRBV2 to TRBJ2-7, with TRBD2 matching over 7 bases. J was trimmed by 0 bases and V by 3 bases; bases with no gene match: 2. Per the germline V gene, CDR1 is SNHLY and CDR2 is FYNNEI. This CDR3 is 14 amino acids long. The CDR3 region has the DNA TGTGCCAGCAGTGAGGCTAGCGGCTCCTACGAGCAGTACTTC. Its protein product is CASSEASGSYEQYF.

The count of this clone is one. The chain uses TRBV11-2 and TRBJ2-5, with 7 bases that match TRBD1. Germline V CDR1 and CDR2: SGHAT, FQNNGV. The CDR3 covers 17 residues. V trimming: 6 bases; J trimming: 4 bases; junction bases outside the gene matches: 17. CDR3 loop: CASRSIKQTGRVETQYF. In DNA, the CDR3 is TGTGCCAGCAGATCCATCAAACAGACAGGGCGGGTAGAGACCCAGTACTTC.

The chain links TRBV7-2 to TRBJ2-1; possibly TRBD2 for D (6 bases). Trimming left V 4 bases short and J 6 bases short, with 13 bases between. The CDR3 is made up of 14 amino acids. Germline V CDR1 and CDR2: SGHTA, FQGNSA. The CDR3 reads CASSSLGLRNEQFF. The DNA for the CDR3 is TGTGCCAGCAGCTCTTTGGGACTTCGCAATGAGCAGTTCTTC. The whole variable domain, filled in from reference TRBV7-2 and TRBJ2-1, reads GAGVSQSPSNKVTEKGKDVELRCDPISGHTALYWYRQSLGQGLEFLIYFQGNSAPDKSGLPSDRFSAERTGGSVSTLTIQRTQQEDSAVYLCASSSLGLRNEQFFGPGTRLTVL.

Only one count was recorded for this clone. V usage is TRBV9 and J usage is TRBJ2-3; D remains unclear. CDR3 length equals 14 residues. CDR1 SGDLS and CDR2 YYNGEE come from the germline V gene. V lost 0 bases and J 4 bases, leaving 9 bases between the germline ends. The CDR3 nucleotides are TGTGCCAGCAGCGTAGCCGCGGACCCAGATACGCAGTATTTT. It encodes CASSVAADPDTQYF.

V and J are TRBV5-4 and TRBJ2-3; TRBD2 might be the D (6 bases). The CDR3 has 13 residues. The germline gives CDR1 SGHNT, CDR2 YYREEE (reference sequence). V was cut by 1 base and J by 4 bases, with 7 bases left in between. The CDR3 DNA follows: TGTGCCAGCAGCTTGAGGGAGGCAGATACGCAGTATTTT. Protein sequence: CASSLREADTQYF.

The chain has TRBV11-2 and TRBJ2-3, with D tentatively TRBD1 or TRBD2 (5 bases each). This CDR3 is 18 amino acids long. Trimming cost V 2 bases and J 0 bases, with 18 bases left between them. Germline CDR1 is SGHAT and CDR2 is FQNNGV. CDR3 region: CASSLLSGSRESTDTQYF. The CDR3, as DNA: TGTGCCAGCAGCTTATTGTCAGGGAGCCGAGAGAGCACAGATACGCAGTATTTT.

CDR3 in DNA: TGTGCCAGCAGCTTAGTAGGTCTAGCGGGAGGACGGGGGACCCAGTACTTC. Protein product: CASSLVGLAGGRGTQYF. The rearrangement uses TRBV7-8 and TRBJ2-5; TRBD2 aligns across 11 bases. This CDR3 comprises 17 residues. After removal of 1 base from V and 7 bases from J, the junction contained 11 bases not matched to a gene. From germline, CDR1 is SGHVS and CDR2 FQNEAQ.